The 2 T cell receptor beta chains below come from one sample, sequenced in a study of blood T cell repertoires in COVID-19. Profiling relied on immunoSEQ multiplex PCR, and the TCRdb table lists in-frame clones only, not all of them. The table has a few hundred thousand clones, roughly 80% seen once. The sample comprised peripheral blood. The receptor set was obtained from an elderly woman with acute or convalescent COVID-19.

This clone has a single count. The gene calls are TRBV30 and TRBJ1-5, with D tentatively TRBD1 (6 bases). The length of the CDR3 is 16 residues. V dropped 5 bases and J dropped 3 bases, with 20 bases sitting between them. Germline CDR1 and CDR2: GTSNPN and SVGIG (reference sequence). The CDR3 DNA reads as TGTGCCTGGTCCCGTACCCGTGGGACAAACAATCAGCCCCAGCATTTT. It specifies CAWSRTRGTNNQPQHF.

V and J are TRBV20-1 and TRBJ2-5; D may be TRBD1 (6 bases). Germline CDR1 reads DFQATT; CDR2 reads SNEGSKA (reference sequence). The CDR3 sequence is 14 residues long. V was cut by 3 bases and J by 2 bases, with 13 bases left in between. CDR3 loop: CSASLGAGQETQYF. The CDR3 DNA reads as TGCAGTGCTAGTTTGGGGGCCGGGCAAGAGACCCAGTACTTC.